The 12 T cell receptor beta chains given below trace back to one sample, sequenced in a study of cytomegalovirus exposure and HLA in healthy donors. The study ran its PCR with 60 Vbeta and 13 Jbeta primers. Repertoires were generated with immunoSEQ multiplex PCR, while TCRdb's copy carries only in-frame clones and drops some. The sample includes 100,000 to 150,000 clones, 65% to 85% of them seen just once. The sample was PBMCs. Receptors originate from a woman in her 40s in good health and CMV-seronegative.

The chain employs TRBV4-2 and TRBJ2-7; maybe TRBD1 (6 bases). V lost 2 bases to trimming and J lost 5 bases, with 22 bases between them. This CDR3 contains 17 residues. The germline gives CDR1 LGHNA, CDR2 YNFKEQ. CDR3 nucleotides: TGTGCCAGCAGCCAAACCACAGGCAGGGGTTCCGTCCACGAGCAGTACTTC. Translation gives CASSQTTGRGSVHEQYF.

The genes are TRBV5-6 and TRBJ1-1, with a possible D match to TRBD1 (5 bases). Between the trimmed V and J ends, which lost 0 bases and 3 bases, there was a span of 9 bases. The CDR3 has 14 amino acids. In germline, CDR1 is SGHDT, CDR2 YYEEEE. Here the CDR3 reads CASSLGIGDTEAFF. Written as DNA, the CDR3 is TGTGCCAGCAGCTTGGGGATAGGGGACACTGAAGCTTTCTTT.

This chain connects TRBV19 to TRBJ1-2; D possibly corresponds to TRBD1 (5 bases). The CDR3 is 14 amino acids. Germline-derived CDR1 and CDR2 are LNHDA and SQIVND (reference sequence). V dropped 6 bases and J dropped 4 bases, with 15 bases sitting between them. The CDR3 coding sequence is TGTGCCAGTAGCCCGACAGCTGAGGTCTATGGCTACACCTTC. Protein product: CASSPTAEVYGYTF.

This sequence joins TRBV7-4 and TRBJ1-1, with 10 bases that match TRBD1. Trimming at V came to 5 bases and at J to 6 bases, leaving 15 bases not matched to a gene. Germline CDR1 reads SGHVT; CDR2 reads SQSDAQ. The CDR3 extends over 17 amino acids. The CDR3 loop is CASSRDRGLFLFSEAFF. CDR3 nucleotides: TGTGCCAGCAGCCGAGACAGGGGGCTCTTTTTGTTTTCTGAAGCTTTCTTT.

The V and J genes are TRBV7-6 and TRBJ2-5; 7 bases map to TRBD1. V gave up 3 bases and J gave up 2 bases; unmatched junction bases: 3. This CDR3 spans 14 amino acids. Germline V gene lookup returns CDR1 SGHVS and CDR2 FNYEAQ. The CDR3 here is CASSLAGGQETQYF. The CDR3 bases are TGTGCCAGCAGCTTGGCAGGGGGTCAAGAGACCCAGTACTTC.

This clone has just one count. The chain joins TRBV27 to TRBJ2-7, with TRBD2 as a possible D gene (5 bases). There are 13 residues in the CDR3. Germline loops: CDR1 MNHEY, CDR2 SMNVEV (reference sequence). Trimming removed 0 bases at V and 3 bases at J, with 6 bases between. The CDR3 protein is CASSLSEGYEQYF. Here the CDR3 DNA reads TGTGCCAGCAGTTTATCTGAGGGCTACGAGCAGTACTTC.

CDR3 residues: CAISESWAGATGNTIYF. The CDR3 DNA follows: TGTGCCATCAGTGAGTCGTGGGCAGGGGCTACCGGAAACACCATATATTTT. This chain links TRBV10-3 with TRBJ1-3, with D tentatively TRBD1 (6 bases). This CDR3 has 17 amino acids. V lost 0 bases, J lost 4 bases, and 16 bases lay in between. Germline loops: CDR1 ENHRY, CDR2 SYGVKD.

V gene TRBV6-1 combines with J gene TRBJ1-4; the D gene is possibly TRBD1 (5 bases). V lost 10 bases and J 5 bases, leaving 14 bases between the germline ends. Germline CDR1 is MNHNS and CDR2 is SASEGT. The CDR3 consists of 13 residues. CDR3 protein: CATGGSQNEKLFF. As DNA, the CDR3 is TGTGCCACCGGGGGGAGCCAGAATGAAAAACTGTTTTTT.

The J gene is TRBJ2-1, the V gene TRBV19; TRBD2 aligns across 7 bases. Trimming at V came to 7 bases and at J to 9 bases, leaving 15 bases not matched to a gene. The CDR3 extends over 15 amino acids. Germline lookup yields CDR1 LNHDA and CDR2 SQIVND (reference sequence). CDR3 in DNA: TGTGCCAGTATGGGCTGGGGGGGTCCCGAACCTGAGCAGTTCTTC. Translated: CASMGWGGPEPEQFF.

This clone showed up just a few times. The rearrangement uses TRBV7-8 and TRBJ2-6; TRBD2 agrees at 14 bases. The CDR3 totals 18 residues. J was trimmed by 2 bases and V by 1 base; bases with no gene match: 1. From germline, CDR1 is SGHVS and CDR2 FQNEAQ. CDR3 nucleotides: TGTGCCAGCAGCTTAGGGGGACTAGCGGGGGCTGGGGCCAACGTCCTGACTTTC. It yields the protein CASSLGGLAGAGANVLTF.

The J gene is TRBJ2-1, the V gene TRBV28; D is perhaps TRBD2 (6 bases). Germline lookup yields CDR1 MDHEN and CDR2 SYDVKM. V was trimmed by 4 bases and J by 0 bases, leaving 16 bases between them. This CDR3 has 17 amino acids. The CDR3 DNA is TGTGCCAGCAGTTCTCCAAGTCGGGGGAGCTCCTACAATGAGCAGTTCTTC. Translating gives CASSSPSRGSSYNEQFF.

CDR3 bases: TGTGCCAGCAGTTTATCCGTAGGGACAGGGGACCCTTGGGAGCAGTACTTC. Its protein is CASSLSVGTGDPWEQYF. The chain combines TRBV28 with TRBJ2-7, with TRBD1 identical over 10 bases. The germline V gene encodes CDR1 MDHEN and CDR2 SYDVKM. Trimming removed 1 base from V and 7 bases from J; junction bases left unmatched: 13. The length of the CDR3 is 17 residues.